Below are 28 T cell receptor beta chains sequenced from a single sample in a study of shared clonotypes between healthy human individuals. Some clones are missing from TCRdb's copy, which holds only in-frame ones; the method was immunoSEQ multiplex PCR. The table has about 300,000 clones, about 74% seen once; the top ten hold about 9.3%. Sequenced: memory CD4+ T cells sorted from blood. Subset reported: CD45RA-negative fraction. The receptors here all came from a man aged 25-40 years in good health.

This sequence joins TRBV28 and TRBJ2-1, with D unclear. This CDR3 spans 11 amino acids. CDR1 MDHEN and CDR2 SYDVKM come from the germline V gene. V lost 8 bases and J 9 bases, leaving 11 bases between the germline ends. This chain's CDR3 is CASGSIREQFF. CDR3 in DNA: TGTGCCAGCGGCTCAATCCGTGAGCAGTTCTTC.

This chain uses TRBV6-1 with TRBJ2-1; D may be TRBD2 (6 bases). With 5 bases removed from V and 8 bases from J, the gap between germline ends came to 16 bases. Germline loops: CDR1 MNHNS, CDR2 SASEGT. The CDR3 is 14 residues long. CDR3 in DNA: TGTGCCAGCAGTAGATCGGGAGATGTAGATGAGCAGTTCTTC. It encodes CASSRSGDVDEQFF.

This chain connects TRBV12-2 to TRBJ1-5; the D segment call TRBD1 is taken from the table without a DNA check. TRBV12-2 is deemed a pseudogene. The CDR3 length is 14 residues. CDR3 bases: TGTGCGCCTACCACGGGACAAAGGAATCAGCCCCAGCATTTT. This sequence encodes CAPTTGQRNQPQHF.

The gene calls are TRBV28 and TRBJ1-1, with D maybe TRBD1 (6 bases). Germline CDR1 is MDHEN and CDR2 is SYDVKM. This CDR3 is built from 14 residues. With 2 bases removed from V and 1 base from J, the gap between germline ends came to 8 bases. The CDR3 is CASSLGQKNTEAFF. CDR3 nucleotide sequence: TGTGCCAGCAGTTTAGGACAGAAGAACACTGAAGCTTTCTTT. Full variable domain (missing parts from reference TRBV28 and TRBJ1-1): DVKVTQSSRYLVKRTGEKVFLECVQDMDHENMFWYRQDPGLGLRLIYFSYDVKMKEKGDIPEGYSVSREKKERFSLILESASTNQTSMYLCASSLGQKNTEAFFGQGTRLTVV.

V is TRBV2 and J is TRBJ1-2; D call uncertain. The length of the CDR3 is 13 residues. Looked up from germline, CDR1 is SNHLY and CDR2 is FYNNEI. V gave up 7 bases and J gave up 2 bases, with 11 bases separating them. The DNA for the CDR3 is TGTGCCAGCACCAGGCCGCCGAACTATGGCTACACCTTC. It yields the protein CASTRPPNYGYTF.

The V gene is TRBV19, the J gene TRBJ1-2; 8 bases match TRBD1. The germline gives CDR1 LNHDA, CDR2 SQIVND (reference sequence). The trim removed 6 bases at V and 4 bases at J, leaving 4 bases unmatched. The CDR3 extends over 13 amino acids. The CDR3 region has the DNA TGTGCCAGTAGGCCCGGACAGGGCTATGGCTACACCTTC. Residues: CASRPGQGYGYTF.

V usage is TRBV5-5 and J usage is TRBJ2-5, with TRBD1 matching 8 bases. V lost 0 bases to trimming and J lost 7 bases; unmatched junction nucleotides: 5. This CDR3 has 14 residues. Germline V gives CDR1 SGHKS, CDR2 YYEKEE (reference sequence). This CDR3 reads CASSLAQGAGTQYF. The CDR3 coding sequence is TGTGCCAGCAGCTTGGCCCAGGGGGCCGGGACCCAGTACTTC.

V gene TRBV7-8 combines with J gene TRBJ2-7, with a possible D match to TRBD2 (6 bases). Germline-derived CDR1 and CDR2 are SGHVS and FQNEAQ. The CDR3 covers 13 residues. Trimming removed 4 bases from V and 3 bases from J, with 10 bases in between. CDR3 amino acids: CASSSVGGYEQYF. The CDR3, as DNA: TGTGCCAGCAGCTCGGTGGGGGGCTACGAGCAGTACTTC.

The rearrangement joins TRBV5-1 to TRBJ2-1, with 9 positions matching TRBD1. This CDR3 is 17 amino acids long. V lost 4 bases, J lost 5 bases, and 13 bases stayed unmatched. Per germline, CDR1 SGHRS and CDR2 YFSETQ. CDR3 amino acids: CASSEWDRAVMNNEQFF. The CDR3 DNA sequence: TGCGCCAGCAGCGAGTGGGACAGGGCCGTCATGAACAATGAGCAGTTCTTC.

V is TRBV5-1 and J is TRBJ2-1, with a weak D call TRBD2 (5 bases). The germline CDR1 and CDR2 sequences are SGHRS and YFSETQ. Trimming pared 2 bases from V and 6 bases from J, leaving 15 bases between. CDR3 size: 15 residues. DNA for the CDR3: TGCGCCAGCAGCTTAACTAGTCCCCGCCTCAATGAGCAGTTCTTC. Translated, it gives CASSLTSPRLNEQFF.

The rearrangement uses TRBV18 and TRBJ1-5; D unresolved. The CDR3 contains 14 residues. CDR1 is KGHSH, CDR2 LQKENI, per germline. V was clipped by 3 bases and J by 0 bases, with 6 bases between them. Here the CDR3 DNA reads TGTGCCAGCTCACCGGCAGGTAGCAATCAGCCCCAGCATTTT. This sequence encodes CASSPAGSNQPQHF.

This clone was counted a single time. The V call is TRBV5-1, the J call TRBJ2-3; TRBD1 might be the D (7 bases). Germline V gives CDR1 SGHRS, CDR2 YFSETQ. This CDR3 is 17 amino acids long. Trimming removed 0 bases from V and 4 bases from J, with 18 bases in between. The CDR3: CASSLAAGGGLADTQYF. For the CDR3, the DNA is TGCGCCAGCAGCTTGGCGGCAGGGGGAGGTTTGGCAGATACGCAGTATTTT.

The chain recombines TRBV19 with TRBJ2-5, with D tentatively TRBD1 or TRBD2 (5 bases each). Looked up from germline, CDR1 is LNHDA and CDR2 is SQIVND (reference sequence). The length of the CDR3 is 12 residues. The germline V and J ends were trimmed by 5 bases and 5 bases, with 9 bases remaining between them. The CDR3 spells CASSGGGETQYF. The DNA for the CDR3 is TGTGCCAGTAGTGGGGGTGGGGAGACCCAGTACTTC.

This clone was seen just once. This chain joins TRBV2 and TRBJ2-1; D may be TRBD1 or TRBD2 (5 bases each). V was cut by 5 bases and J by 5 bases, with 10 bases left in between. The CDR3 runs 13 residues. The germline CDR1 and CDR2 sequences are SNHLY and FYNNEI. The CDR3 is CASSPEGNNEQFF. The CDR3 nucleotides are TGTGCCAGCAGTCCAGAGGGGAACAATGAGCAGTTCTTC.

V is TRBV2 and J is TRBJ2-7; 8 bases map to TRBD2. This CDR3 spans 14 amino acids. J gave up 5 bases and V 5 bases, and 8 bases lay outside the gene matches. Per the germline V gene, CDR1 is SNHLY and CDR2 is FYNNEI. CDR3 nucleotide sequence: TGTGCCAGCAGTTACATAGCGGGACTCGACGAGCAGTACTTC. Its translation: CASSYIAGLDEQYF.

The J gene is TRBJ1-1, the V gene TRBV11-3, with TRBD1 as a possible D gene (5 bases). The germline V gene has CDR1 SGHNT and CDR2 YENEEA. Trimming took 8 bases from V and 4 from J, leaving 8 bases between them. There are 11 residues in the CDR3. CDR3 coding DNA: TGTGCCAGCCCAGGGATCACTGAAGCTTTCTTT. Its translation is CASPGITEAFF. Combining the CDR3 with reference TRBV11-3 and TRBJ1-1 gives the whole variable domain EAGVVQSPRYKIIEKKQPVAFWCNPISGHNTLYWYLQNLGQGPELLIRYENEEAVDDSQLPKDRFSAERLKGVDSTLKIQPAELGDSAVYLCASPGITEAFFGQGTRLTVV.

The gene calls are TRBV2 and TRBJ2-7; 10 bases fit TRBD1. Germline V gene sequence: CDR1 SNHLY, CDR2 FYNNEI. V was pared by 6 bases and J by 4 bases, with 6 bases of the junction left unmatched. This CDR3 has 14 residues. The CDR3 sequence is CASRGTGVRYEQYF. The CDR3 DNA follows: TGTGCCAGCAGAGGGACAGGGGTCCGTTACGAGCAGTACTTC. Using reference TRBV2 and TRBJ2-7 for the parts outside the CDR3, the full variable domain is EPEVTQTPSHQVTQMGQEVILRCVPISNHLYFYWYRQILGQKVEFLVSFYNNEISEKSEIFDDQFSVERPDGSNFTLKIRSTKLEDSAMYFCASRGTGVRYEQYFGPGTRLTVT.

The chain employs TRBV5-1 and TRBJ1-3; tentatively, D is TRBD1 (6 bases). CDR3 length: 16 amino acids. V was clipped by 1 base and J by 4 bases, with 15 bases between them. In germline, CDR1 is SGHRS, CDR2 YFSETQ. CDR3 DNA: TGCGCCAGCAGCTTGCGGCTACAGGGATCAGGAAACACCATATATTTT. Protein sequence: CASSLRLQGSGNTIYF.

The chain couples TRBV7-3 to TRBJ2-1, with 8 bases matching TRBD2. Germline V gene lookup returns CDR1 SGHTA and CDR2 FQGTGA. The CDR3 has 17 residues. V trimming: 4 bases; J trimming: 0 bases; junction bases outside the gene matches: 8. The CDR3 DNA is TGTGCCAGCAGCTCCACCGCCCTAGCGGGCTCCTACAATGAGCAGTTCTTC. Its protein is CASSSTALAGSYNEQFF.

The chain employs TRBV4-1 and TRBJ2-1, with 8 bases aligning to TRBD2. V shed 1 base, J shed 3 bases, and the junction held 5 bases outside the gene matches. The germline CDR1 and CDR2 sequences are MGHRA and YSYEKL. This CDR3 spans 16 amino acids. The CDR3 bases are TGCGCCAGCAGCCAAGCGGCTAGCGGGTTCTACAATGAGCAGTTCTTC. It yields the protein CASSQAASGFYNEQFF.

In this sample, this clone turned up a few times. This chain connects TRBV5-6 to TRBJ2-1; TRBD1 is a possible D gene (6 bases). CDR1 and CDR2 (germline): SGHDT, YYEEEE. V was clipped by 4 bases and J by 7 bases, with 9 bases between them. CDR3 length: 12 residues. Here the CDR3 reads CASSRQGNEQFF. In DNA form, the CDR3 reads TGTGCCAGCAGCCGCCAGGGGAATGAGCAGTTCTTC.

This chain links TRBV11-2 with TRBJ2-5; no clear D. This CDR3 has 15 residues. Germline CDR1 reads SGHAT; CDR2 reads FQNNGV. Trimming took off 1 base at V and 4 bases at J, with 13 bases between the two ends. The CDR3 bases are TGTGCCAGCAGCTTAGTTGACGTACCTCGAGAGACCCAGTACTTC. Translated: CASSLVDVPRETQYF.

Points on this clone: A read error is the likely source, as a far larger clone sits one nucleotide away. Within the sample, other DNA sequences also encode this same CDR3. The chain has TRBV6-5 and TRBJ2-3; D might be TRBD2 (6 bases). Germline CDR1 reads MNHEY; CDR2 reads SVGAGI. V lost 6 bases and J 6 bases, leaving 19 bases between the germline ends. This CDR3 has 15 residues. CDR3 in DNA: TGTGCCAGCAGGCCCGGGACCAGCGGGTGGGATACGCAGTATTTT. It codes for CASRPGTSGWDTQYF.

This chain uses TRBV6-6 with TRBJ2-2; TRBD2 agrees at 8 bases. Germline lookup yields CDR1 MNHNY and CDR2 SVGAGI (reference sequence). Trimming took 8 bases from V and 6 from J; bases not matched to a gene: 8. This CDR3 spans 14 amino acids. CDR3 DNA: TGTGCCAGCCGTAGTAGCGGGATTTCCGGGGAGCTGTTTTTT. This sequence encodes CASRSSGISGELFF.

V is TRBV7-9 and J is TRBJ2-5; D unclear. Germline-derived CDR1 and CDR2 are SEHNR and FQNEAQ (reference sequence). This CDR3 comprises 15 residues. Trimming removed 4 bases from V and 1 base from J, with 13 bases in between. The CDR3 DNA reads as TGTGCCAGCAGCTACCTAGGCCTCGGCCAAGAGACCCAGTACTTC. The encoded protein is CASSYLGLGQETQYF.

This clone was observed a few times. DNA for the CDR3: TGTGCCAGCAGCATACTAGCGGGAGGGAACAATGAGCAGTTCTTC. As protein: CASSILAGGNNEQFF. The genes are TRBV6-4 and TRBJ2-1; TRBD2 aligns across 13 bases. This CDR3 comprises 15 residues. V trimming: 6 bases; J trimming: 5 bases; junction bases outside the gene matches: 4. The germline V gene encodes CDR1 MRHNA and CDR2 SNTAGT.

As DNA, the CDR3 is TGTGCCAGCCAACCGGGGGACAGCGGACCGAACACTGAAGCTTTCTTT. It translates to CASQPGDSGPNTEAFF. J is TRBJ1-1 and V is TRBV9; 7 nucleotides agree with TRBD1. This CDR3 spans 16 amino acids. V lost 7 bases to trimming and J lost 1 base; unmatched junction nucleotides: 13. The germline CDR1 and CDR2 sequences are SGDLS and YYNGEE.

The chain employs TRBV5-4 and TRBJ2-1; possibly TRBD2 for D (5 bases). Germline CDR1 SGHNT, CDR2 YYREEE (reference sequence). This CDR3 spans 13 amino acids. V lost 1 base to trimming and J lost 7 bases, with 9 bases between them. This chain's CDR3 is CASSLPLVNEQFF. CDR3 coding DNA: TGTGCCAGCAGCTTGCCACTAGTGAATGAGCAGTTCTTC.